These 30 T cell receptor beta chains were sequenced from one sample in a study of T cell repertoires in cytomegalovirus infection. In TCRdb, the reads were re-called with MiXCR into one record per CDR3 protein. The sample has about half a million distinct CDR3 sequences, approximately 40% seen once. No antigen is known for these receptors. The material sequenced was cultured PBMCs, taken from culture after CMV antigen stimulation. The receptors derive from a human donor in good health (CMV status not recorded). Some clones in this sample may be carry-over from other donors' samples.

V gene TRBV7-2 combines with J gene TRBJ2-3, with D maybe TRBD2 (6 bases). Trimming removed 5 bases from V and 8 bases from J, with 17 bases in between. This CDR3 region has 14 residues. Germline V CDR1 and CDR2: SGHTA, FQGNSA. For the CDR3, the DNA is TGTGCCAGCAGCCCCGGGGGACCTTCTGGTACGCAGTATTTT. Protein sequence: CASSPGGPSGTQYF.

This clonotype was seen many times. The CDR3 spells CASSLVQDTEAFF. The DNA of the CDR3 is TGTGCCAGCAGCTTAGTACAGGACACTGAAGCTTTCTTT. This sequence joins TRBV11-2 and TRBJ1-1; D perhaps matches TRBD1 (5 bases). V lost 1 base and J lost 3, with 6 bases in between. Germline CDR1 and CDR2: SGHAT and FQNNGV. The CDR3 sequence is 13 residues long.

The chain joins TRBV7-9 to TRBJ2-2; D possibly corresponds to TRBD2 (7 bases). V shed 5 bases and J shed 0 bases, with 16 bases lying between them. CDR1 is SEHNR, CDR2 FQNEAQ, per germline (reference sequence). This CDR3 contains 17 residues. The CDR3 is CASSQRGGLANTGELFF. The CDR3 DNA is TGTGCCAGCAGCCAGAGGGGGGGACTGGCGAACACCGGGGAGCTGTTTTTT.

This clonotype was seen a handful of times. V gene TRBV7-2 combines with J gene TRBJ2-5; 8 nucleotides match TRBD2. The germline gives CDR1 SGHTA, CDR2 FQGNSA. With V trimmed by 1 base and J by 7 bases, 8 bases remained unmatched. This CDR3 region has 15 residues. CDR3 loop: CASSLGGGRSGTQYF. The DNA for the CDR3 is TGTGCCAGCAGCTTAGGCGGGGGGCGGAGCGGGACCCAGTACTTC.

In its sample, this clonotype was seen once. V and J are TRBV5-4 and TRBJ2-1; TRBD2 matches 9 bases. The trim removed 2 bases at V and 7 bases at J, leaving 13 bases unmatched. The germline CDR1 and CDR2 sequences are SGHNT and YYREEE (reference sequence). CDR3 length equals 17 residues. For the CDR3, the DNA is TGTGCCAGCAGCTTTCCTAGCGGGGACTTTAGGAGGAATGAGCAGTTCTTC. Protein: CASSFPSGDFRRNEQFF.

The rearrangement uses TRBV6-6 and TRBJ1-5, with 11 nucleotides matching TRBD1. This CDR3 has 17 amino acids. The trim removed 5 bases at V and 3 bases at J, leaving 9 bases unmatched. Germline-derived CDR1 and CDR2 are MNHNY and SVGAGI (reference sequence). CDR3 bases: TGTGCCAGCAGTCACCACCGGGACAGGGGGGACAATCAGCCCCAGCATTTT. Its protein is CASSHHRDRGDNQPQHF.

This clonotype has only a few counts. V and J are TRBV29-1 and TRBJ1-2; D is uncertain. Germline-derived CDR1 and CDR2 are SQVTM and ANQGSEA. Trimming took off 4 bases at V and 1 base at J, with 10 bases between the two ends. CDR3 length: 13 residues. The CDR3 spells CSVGGPVNYGYTF. Here the CDR3 DNA reads TGCAGCGTTGGTGGCCCGGTTAACTATGGCTACACCTTC.

This clonotype turned up a few times. V gene TRBV6-2 or TRBV6-3 combines with J gene TRBJ2-5; a weak D match, TRBD2 (6 bases). Trimming stripped 2 bases from V and 4 bases from J, with 17 bases between. Germline CDR1 reads MNHEY; CDR2 reads SVGEGT. The CDR3 is 16 residues long. Written as DNA, the CDR3 is TGTGCCAGCAGTTACAGAGGTGGAGGGCGAGGAGAGACCCAGTACTTC. Translated, it gives CASSYRGGGRGETQYF.

Only a few counts were recorded for this clonotype. The rearrangement links TRBV20-1 to TRBJ2-7, with 8 positions matching TRBD2. With V trimmed by 6 bases and J by 0 bases, 10 bases remained unmatched. The CDR3 is made up of 15 amino acids. Looked up from germline, CDR1 is DFQATT and CDR2 is SNEGSKA (reference sequence). The CDR3 bases are TGCAGTGCCGATAGTAGCGGGGAGGCCTCCTACGAGCAGTACTTC. It encodes CSADSSGEASYEQYF.

The chain is built from TRBV28 and TRBJ2-1; 7 positions match TRBD2. The length of the CDR3 is 18 residues. CDR1 is MDHEN, CDR2 SYDVKM, per germline. V shed 2 bases and J 3 bases; nucleotides not matched to a gene: 13. CDR3 bases: TGTGCCAGCAGTTTAGGGCCCCTGTGGGGGGGTCGCTACAATGAGCAGTTCTTC. Protein: CASSLGPLWGGRYNEQFF.

This clonotype was seen only a few times. This chain connects TRBV7-2 to TRBJ2-3, with 7 bases aligning to TRBD1. The CDR3 is 14 amino acids. Germline values: CDR1 SGHTA, CDR2 FQGNSA. V shed 5 bases, J shed 7 bases, and the junction held 9 bases outside the gene matches. The CDR3, as DNA: TGTGCCAGCAGCAAAAGGGGGCCTCTCAATACGCAGTATTTT. It codes for CASSKRGPLNTQYF.

V and J are TRBV7-2 and TRBJ2-1; 10 bases map to TRBD2. From germline, CDR1 is SGHTA and CDR2 FQGNSA. Trimming took 6 bases from V and 9 from J; bases not matched to a gene: 5. The CDR3 totals 13 residues. The CDR3 spells CASRRVAGGEQFF. CDR3 coding DNA: TGTGCCAGCAGAAGGGTAGCGGGGGGTGAGCAGTTCTTC.

This chain links TRBV10-3 with TRBJ2-7, with D possibly being TRBD1 or TRBD2 (5 bases each). V shed 10 bases and J shed 0 bases, with 13 bases lying between them. This CDR3 has 13 residues. CDR1 and CDR2 (germline): ENHRY, SYGVKD. CDR3 amino acids: CATRGQGSYEQYF. The CDR3 nucleotides read TGTGCCACCCGAGGGCAGGGCTCCTACGAGCAGTACTTC.

The chain has TRBV7-2 and TRBJ2-1, with 8 bases identical to TRBD2. Looked up from germline, CDR1 is SGHTA and CDR2 is FQGNSA. Germline trimming cut 3 bases from V and 7 bases from J; bases unmatched to any gene: 8. CDR3 length: 15 amino acids. The CDR3 DNA follows: TGTGCCAGCAGCTTCCCAGCGGGAGTACGAAATGAGCAGTTCTTC. This translates into CASSFPAGVRNEQFF.

V gene TRBV12-3 or TRBV12-4 combines with J gene TRBJ2-1; 8 positions match TRBD2. V was pared by 7 bases and J by 0 bases, with 14 bases of the junction left unmatched. This CDR3 is built from 18 residues. CDR3 DNA sequence: TGTGCCAGCACCGCGGGGAATAGCGGGGCTAGCTCCTACAATGAGCAGTTCTTC. Its translation is CASTAGNSGASSYNEQFF.

This clonotype has a count of ten or more. V gene TRBV7-2 combines with J gene TRBJ2-3; 8 nucleotides match TRBD2. The V gene end was trimmed by 1 base and the J gene end by 6 bases; junction bases not matched to a gene: 6. The germline V gene has CDR1 SGHTA and CDR2 FQGNSA. This CDR3 contains 15 residues. The CDR3 sequence is CASSLDGGGLDTQYF. Written as DNA, the CDR3 is TGTGCCAGCAGCTTAGACGGGGGGGGCCTCGATACGCAGTATTTT.

This clonotype was seen only a few times. This chain joins TRBV7-6 and TRBJ1-1; D gene ambiguous. Trimming removed 10 bases from V and 0 bases from J, with 9 bases in between. Germline loops: CDR1 SGHVS, CDR2 FNYEAQ. CDR3 size: 12 residues. CDR3 loop: CAIGKMNTEAFF. CDR3 DNA: TGTGCCATAGGGAAAATGAACACTGAAGCTTTCTTT.

There are a few counts of this clonotype. The rearrangement uses TRBV7-2 and TRBJ2-7; 12 positions match TRBD2. Germline values: CDR1 SGHTA, CDR2 FQGNSA. V shed 1 base and J 5 bases; nucleotides not matched to a gene: 0. The length of the CDR3 is 14 residues. CDR3 nucleotide sequence: TGTGCCAGCAGCTTAGGGACTAGCGGGGACGAGCAGTACTTC. Residues: CASSLGTSGDEQYF.

A few counts support this clonotype. CDR3 loop: CASSLALGDSYEQYF. The DNA of the CDR3 is TGTGCCAGCAGCTTAGCTCTCGGGGACTCCTACGAGCAGTACTTC. The rearrangement links TRBV7-6 to TRBJ2-7; D possibly corresponds to TRBD2 (5 bases). Germline assignment: CDR1 SGHVS and CDR2 FNYEAQ. The CDR3 extends over 15 amino acids. The ends were cut back, 0 bases at V and 0 bases at J, with 9 bases in the middle.

The rearrangement links TRBV28 to TRBJ2-5; weak D call: TRBD1 (6 bases). Germline assignment: CDR1 MDHEN and CDR2 SYDVKM. This CDR3 has 16 amino acids. V lost 4 bases to trimming and J lost 4 bases, with 19 bases between them. Here the CDR3 DNA reads TGTGCCAGCAGTTCCCTAGAACAGGGTGTGAGAGAGACCCAGTACTTC. Its protein is CASSSLEQGVRETQYF.

Ten or more counts support this clonotype. As DNA, the CDR3 is TGTGCCAGCAGTCCAAGTTCGGGACGGCAGTACTTC. Its protein product is CASSPSSGRQYF. The V and J genes are TRBV12-3 or TRBV12-4 and TRBJ2-7, with D possibly called TRBD1 or TRBD2 (5 bases each). This CDR3 is 12 amino acids long. V was trimmed by 5 bases and J by 9 bases, leaving 14 bases between them.

The rearrangement joins TRBV12-3 or TRBV12-4 to TRBJ2-1, with TRBD2 identical over 9 bases. Germline trimming cut 9 bases from V and 6 bases from J; bases unmatched to any gene: 6. CDR3 length: 13 residues. The CDR3 DNA sequence: TGTGCCAGTCGGCGGGGGGGTATCAATGAGCAGTTCTTC. Amino acid sequence: CASRRGGINEQFF.

Only a few counts were recorded for this clonotype. The chain couples TRBV12-3 or TRBV12-4 to TRBJ2-1; D is ambiguous. CDR3 length: 12 residues. The V end lost 3 bases, the J end lost 5 bases, and 5 bases lay between the germline ends. The chain's CDR3 is CASSFWDNEQFF. As DNA, the CDR3 is TGTGCCAGCAGTTTTTGGGACAATGAGCAGTTCTTC.

This clonotype was seen only once. The chain uses TRBV20-1 and TRBJ1-5; D is undetermined. V lost 0 bases to trimming and J lost 0 bases, with 6 bases between them. Germline V gene lookup returns CDR1 DFQATT and CDR2 SNEGSKA (reference sequence). The CDR3 loop spans 14 amino acids. CDR3 residues: CSARDSHSNQPQHF. CDR3 nucleotide sequence: TGCAGTGCTAGAGATAGTCATAGCAATCAGCCCCAGCATTTT.

This sequence joins TRBV19 and TRBJ2-1; tentative D call: TRBD2 (6 bases). This CDR3 has 12 residues. Trimming took off 1 base at V and 10 bases at J, with 8 bases between the two ends. Germline V gene data show CDR1 as LNHDA and CDR2 as SQIVND (reference sequence). CDR3 nucleotide sequence: TGTGCCAGTAGTATAGGCGGGAAGGAGCAGTTCTTC. It encodes CASSIGGKEQFF.

This clonotype turned up a few times. This chain links TRBV25-1 with TRBJ2-1; D gene unclear. V lost 4 bases and J 11 bases, leaving 12 bases between the germline ends. Germline V gives CDR1 MGHDK, CDR2 SYGVNS. The length of the CDR3 is 12 residues. CDR3 protein: CASSGLTWQQFF. In nucleotides, the CDR3 is TGTGCCAGCAGTGGACTGACTTGGCAGCAGTTCTTC.

The CDR3 reads CASSQAFTEAFF. The CDR3 DNA reads TGTGCCAGCAGCCAAGCATTCACTGAAGCTTTCTTT. This sequence joins TRBV4-2 and TRBJ1-1; D ambiguous. This CDR3 has 12 amino acids. Germline CDR1 is LGHNA and CDR2 is YNFKEQ. The V end lost 1 base, the J end lost 4 bases, and 4 bases lay between the germline ends.

The V call is TRBV7-2, the J call TRBJ2-7, with D hard to call. Between the trimmed V and J ends, which lost 1 base and 1 base, there was a span of 14 bases. The CDR3 is 16 amino acids. Looked up from germline, CDR1 is SGHTA and CDR2 is FQGNSA. The CDR3: CASSLGGAIPSYEQYF. The CDR3 DNA sequence: TGTGCCAGCAGCTTAGGAGGAGCCATCCCTTCCTACGAGCAGTACTTC.

The chain carries TRBV7-8 and TRBJ2-2; TRBD1 aligns across 7 bases. The germline V gene has CDR1 SGHVS and CDR2 FQNEAQ. Trimming cost V 6 bases and J 2 bases; bases outside gene matches: 6. This CDR3 is 15 amino acids long. The CDR3 is CASRRNRGNTGELFF. CDR3 DNA: TGTGCCAGCAGACGGAACAGGGGTAACACCGGGGAGCTGTTTTTT.

This chain uses TRBV7-8 with TRBJ2-3, with 10 bases matching TRBD2. CDR1 SGHVS and CDR2 FQNEAQ come from the germline V gene. V was pared by 2 bases and J by 8 bases, with 10 bases of the junction left unmatched. This CDR3 comprises 16 residues. CDR3 protein: CASSLLGAGGAVTQYF. The CDR3, as DNA: TGTGCCAGCAGCTTACTTGGAGCGGGAGGGGCGGTTACGCAGTATTTT.